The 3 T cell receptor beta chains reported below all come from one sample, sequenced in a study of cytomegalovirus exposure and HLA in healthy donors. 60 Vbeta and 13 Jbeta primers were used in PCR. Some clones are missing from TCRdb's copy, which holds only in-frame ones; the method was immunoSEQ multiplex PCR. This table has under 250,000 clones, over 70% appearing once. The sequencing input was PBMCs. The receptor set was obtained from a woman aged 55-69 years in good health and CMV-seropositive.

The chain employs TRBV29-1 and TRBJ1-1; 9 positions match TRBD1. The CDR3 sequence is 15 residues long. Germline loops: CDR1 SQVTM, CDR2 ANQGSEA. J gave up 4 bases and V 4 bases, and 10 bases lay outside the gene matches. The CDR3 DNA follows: TGCAGCGTTGCCTCAAACAGGGGGCGGGGCACTGAAGCTTTCTTT. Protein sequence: CSVASNRGRGTEAFF.

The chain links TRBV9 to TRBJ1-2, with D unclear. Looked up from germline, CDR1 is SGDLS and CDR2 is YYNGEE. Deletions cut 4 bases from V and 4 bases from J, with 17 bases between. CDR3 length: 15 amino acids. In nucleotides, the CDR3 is TGTGCCAGCAGCACCCGCCCTACCGCCTCCTATGGCTACACCTTC. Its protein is CASSTRPTASYGYTF. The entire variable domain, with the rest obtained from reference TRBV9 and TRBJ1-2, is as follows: DSGVTQTPKHLITATGQRVTLRCSPRSGDLSVYWYQQSLDQGLQFLIQYYNGEERAKGNILERFSAQQFPDLHSELNLSSLELGDSALYFCASSTRPTASYGYTFGSGTRLTVV.

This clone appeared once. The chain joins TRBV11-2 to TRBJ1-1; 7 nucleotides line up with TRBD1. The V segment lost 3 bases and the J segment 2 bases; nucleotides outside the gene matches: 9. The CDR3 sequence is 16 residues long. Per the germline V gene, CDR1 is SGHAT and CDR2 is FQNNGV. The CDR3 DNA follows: TGTGCCAGCAGCTTGGTCGCCGGGACAGCCAACACTGAAGCTTTCTTT. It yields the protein CASSLVAGTANTEAFF.